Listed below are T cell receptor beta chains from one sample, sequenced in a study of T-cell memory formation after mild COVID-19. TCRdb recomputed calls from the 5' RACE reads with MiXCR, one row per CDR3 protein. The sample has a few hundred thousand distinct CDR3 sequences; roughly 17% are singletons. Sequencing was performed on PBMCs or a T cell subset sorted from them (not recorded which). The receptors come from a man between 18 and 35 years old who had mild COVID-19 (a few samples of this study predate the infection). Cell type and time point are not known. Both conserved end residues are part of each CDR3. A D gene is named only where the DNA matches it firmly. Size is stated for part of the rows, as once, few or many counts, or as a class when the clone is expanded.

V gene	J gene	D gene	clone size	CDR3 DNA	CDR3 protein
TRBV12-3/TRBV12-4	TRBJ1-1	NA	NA	TGTGCCAGCAGTTTATTCGAATGGGCGGGTAGGGCTTTCTTT	CASSLFEWAGRAFF
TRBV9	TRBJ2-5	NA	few	TGTGCCAGCAGCGTTTGGGGTATCGGGGAGACCCAGTACTTC	CASSVWGIGETQYF
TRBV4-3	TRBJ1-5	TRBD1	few	TGCGCCAGCAGCCAAGCCCTGGACAGGACCAGTCCCCAGCATTTT	CASSQALDRTSPQHF
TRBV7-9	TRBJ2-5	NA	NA	TGTGCCAGCAGCTTAAGGCAGGGAGGAGAGACCCAGTACTTC	CASSLRQGGETQYF
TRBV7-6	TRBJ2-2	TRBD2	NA	TGTGCCAGCAGCAGAAGCGGGGCCACCGGGGAGCTGTTTTTT	CASSRSGATGELFF
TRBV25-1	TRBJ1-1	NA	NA	TGTGCCAGCGGCGGATGGGACACTGAAGCTTTCTTT	CASGGWDTEAFF
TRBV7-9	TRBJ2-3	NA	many	TGTGCCAGCAGCCGATCGACACCACCCACTATCACAGATACGCAGTATTTT	CASSRSTPPTITDTQYF
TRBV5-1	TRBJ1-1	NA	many	TGCGCCAGCATGCGGGGGGCGATGACTGAAGCTTTCTTT	CASMRGAMTEAFF
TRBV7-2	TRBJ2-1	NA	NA	TGTGCCAGCAGCTTTGTAACTGAGGTTGAGGGTGTTTTCTTC	CASSFVTEVEGVFF
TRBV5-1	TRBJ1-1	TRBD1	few	TGCGCCAGCAGCATAAGACAGGGAGGAGACACTGAAGCTTTCTTT	CASSIRQGGDTEAFF
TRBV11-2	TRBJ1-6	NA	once	TGTGCCAGCAGCTTAGGACCCAGAGTGGGGTATCCCAATTCACCCCTCCACTTT	CASSLGPRVGYPNSPLHF
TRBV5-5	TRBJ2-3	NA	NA	TGTGCCAGCAGCTTGGCCCAGAGCGGAGATACGCAGTATTTT	CASSLAQSGDTQYF
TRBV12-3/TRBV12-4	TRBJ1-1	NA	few	TGTGCCAGCAGTTTAACCAGGGTAGGTCGAGCTTTCTTT	CASSLTRVGRAFF
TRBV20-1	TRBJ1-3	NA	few	TGCAGTGCTAGAACTCAGACCTCTGGAAACACCATATATTTT	CSARTQTSGNTIYF
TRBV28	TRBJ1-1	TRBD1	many	TGTGCCAGCAGTTTATGGGCCGACAGGGGGAACACTGAAGCTTTCTTT	CASSLWADRGNTEAFF
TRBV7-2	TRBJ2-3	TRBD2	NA	TGTGCCGGAGCTATGGGGGGGGGAGATACGCAGTATTTT	CAGAMGGGDTQYF